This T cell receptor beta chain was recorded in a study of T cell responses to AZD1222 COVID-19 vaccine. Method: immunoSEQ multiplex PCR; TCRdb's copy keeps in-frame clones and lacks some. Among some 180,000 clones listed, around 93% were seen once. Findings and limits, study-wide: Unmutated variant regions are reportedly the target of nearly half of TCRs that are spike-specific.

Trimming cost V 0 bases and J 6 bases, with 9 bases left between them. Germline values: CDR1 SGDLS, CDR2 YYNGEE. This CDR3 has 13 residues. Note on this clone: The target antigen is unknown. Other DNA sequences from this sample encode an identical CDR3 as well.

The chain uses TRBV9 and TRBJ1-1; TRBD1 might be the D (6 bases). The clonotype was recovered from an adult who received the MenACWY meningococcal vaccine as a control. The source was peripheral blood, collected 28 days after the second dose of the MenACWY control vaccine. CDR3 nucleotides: TGTGCCAGCAGCGTAGTGTCAGGGGCTGAAGCTTTCTTT. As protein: CASSVVSGAEAFF.